Listed below are T cell receptor beta chains from one sample, sequenced in a study of OX40 agonist ivuxolimab in advanced cancers. The method was immunoSEQ multiplex PCR; TCRdb's version includes in-frame clones alone and lacks a portion of them. The data contain about 73,000 clones, 92% of them singletons. The material sequenced was CD4+ or CD8+ T cells sorted from blood, taken in a trial of the OX40 agonist ivuxolimab. Every receptor here comes from an adult with an advanced solid tumor such as melanoma, head and neck, liver or kidney cancer. The CDR3 runs from the conserved cysteine through the conserved F or W.

v_call	j_call	cdr3_aa
TRBV7-6	TRBJ1-4	CASSHGATNEKLFF
TRBV28	TRBJ1-1	CASSFRPRENTEAFF
TRBV9	TRBJ1-6	CASSRGSYNSPLHF
TRBV6-5	TRBJ2-1	CASSAVWVANNEQFF
TRBV6-1	TRBJ2-3	CASSELVGAGYTDTQYF
TRBV4-3	TRBJ1-2	CASSQDKAQDPYGYTF
TRBV19	TRBJ2-7	CASSIFRDRGYEQYF
TRBV5-6	TRBJ2-7	CASSAPGTYEQYF
TRBV19	TRBJ1-4	CASSPRQGSNEKLFF
TRBV6-1	TRBJ1-3	CASSDAGLISGNTIYF
TRBV19	TRBJ2-5	CASSTFLTQGALGETQYF
TRBV19	TRBJ1-2	CASSISQGLGYGYTF
TRBV6-5	TRBJ2-5	CASTDGGVQKETQYF
TRBV5-5	TRBJ2-7	CASSLEPIRTGSYEQYF
TRBV27	TRBJ2-7	CASSLGDRGLSYEQYF
TRBV2	TRBJ2-4	CASSEEGAGLNIQYF
TRBV19	TRBJ1-1	CASSIDKVGGAFF
TRBV10-3	TRBJ1-1	CAIRTESRGNTEAFF
TRBV6-1	TRBJ2-5	CASSETGQRGVGETQYF
TRBV5-3	TRBJ1-5	CARSPVSEKALGNQPQHF
TRBV27	TRBJ2-3	CASSLYAGPSTDTQYF
TRBV11-2	TRBJ2-7	CASSLDFGGREQYF
TRBV4-1	TRBJ1-1	CASSQDRVYTEAFF
TRBV5-1	TRBJ2-1	CASSPGLANNEQFF
TRBV7-2	TRBJ1-6	CASSLAGHYNSPLHF
TRBV7-2	TRBJ1-1	CASSLIKGGGTEAFF
TRBV9	TRBJ2-3	CASSRWGDTDTQYF
TRBV19	TRBJ2-2	CASSIGTSNTGELFF
TRBV7-8	TRBJ2-1	CASSYLEPSYNEQFF
TRBV10-3	TRBJ2-5	CAISELWDRDETQYF
TRBV19	TRBJ2-2	CAAIGRESGELFF
TRBV10-2	TRBJ1-4	CASTRQDPRQEKLFF
TRBV30	TRBJ1-2	CAWSVPAEGTDYGYTF
TRBV7-8	TRBJ2-7	CASSQGLGNEQYF
TRBV19	TRBJ2-5	CASSWRGGPQETQYF
TRBV4-1	TRBJ1-2	CASSPVRGGAASGYTF
TRBV2	TRBJ1-1	CANSGMGTEAFF
TRBV7-6	TRBJ2-1	CASSQYRGPYNEQFF
TRBV19	TRBJ2-2	CASSTRQANTGELFF
TRBV14	TRBJ1-6	CASSQVGTGYNSPLHF
TRBV19	TRBJ2-7	CASIGRGNYEQYF
TRBV5-4	TRBJ2-7	CASSTRSSYEQYF
TRBV7-8	TRBJ2-7	CASSLALVGDRSYEQYF
TRBV7-2	TRBJ2-1	CASSLSKYNEQFF
TRBV10-3	TRBJ2-5	CAISSTFEVTGGRETQYF
TRBV10-3	TRBJ1-1	CAISEGSHTEAFF
TRBV11-2	TRBJ2-3	CASISSGGGIHTQYF
TRBV29-1	TRBJ1-1	CSVRVAPEAFF
TRBV2	TRBJ2-1	CASSLRTGGGYEQFF